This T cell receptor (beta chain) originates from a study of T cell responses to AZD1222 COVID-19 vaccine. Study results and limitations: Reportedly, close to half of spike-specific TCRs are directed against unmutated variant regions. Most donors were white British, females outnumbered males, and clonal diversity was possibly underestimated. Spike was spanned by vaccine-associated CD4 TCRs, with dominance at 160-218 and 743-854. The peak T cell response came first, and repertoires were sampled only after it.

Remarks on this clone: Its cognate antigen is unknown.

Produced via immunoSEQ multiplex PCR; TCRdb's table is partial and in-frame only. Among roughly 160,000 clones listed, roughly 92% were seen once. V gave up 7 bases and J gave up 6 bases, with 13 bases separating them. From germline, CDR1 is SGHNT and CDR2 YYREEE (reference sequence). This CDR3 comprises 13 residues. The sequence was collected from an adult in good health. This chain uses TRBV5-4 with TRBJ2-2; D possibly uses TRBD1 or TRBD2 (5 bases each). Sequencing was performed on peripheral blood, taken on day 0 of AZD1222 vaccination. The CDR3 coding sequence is TGTGCCAGCCAAAAAATGGGGGCCGGGGAGCTGTTTTTT. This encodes CASQKMGAGELFF.